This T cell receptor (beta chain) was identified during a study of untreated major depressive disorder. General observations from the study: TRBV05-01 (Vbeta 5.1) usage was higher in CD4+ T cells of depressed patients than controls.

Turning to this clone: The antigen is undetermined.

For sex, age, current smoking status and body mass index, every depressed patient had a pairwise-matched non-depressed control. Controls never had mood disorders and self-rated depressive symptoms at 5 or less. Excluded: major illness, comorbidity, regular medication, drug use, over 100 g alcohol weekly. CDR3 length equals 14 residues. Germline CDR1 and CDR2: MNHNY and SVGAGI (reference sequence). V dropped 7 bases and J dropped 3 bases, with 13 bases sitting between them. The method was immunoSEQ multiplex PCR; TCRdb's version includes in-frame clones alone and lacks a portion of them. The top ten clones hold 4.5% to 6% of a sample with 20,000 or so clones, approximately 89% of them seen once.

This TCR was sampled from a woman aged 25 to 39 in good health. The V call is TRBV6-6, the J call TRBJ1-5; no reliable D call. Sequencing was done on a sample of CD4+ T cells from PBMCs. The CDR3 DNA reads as TGTGCCAGCAATGGGGAGAACTACAATCAGCCCCAGCATTTT. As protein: CASNGENYNQPQHF.